The 16 T cell receptor beta chains below all came from one sample that was sequenced in a study of T cells in Graves' hyperthyroidism and ophthalmopathy (dated by TCRdb to the late 2010s). Libraries were made using multiplex PCR. The reads were generated on an Illumina HiSeq 2000. Amplification of TCR beta CDR3 regions was carried out from RNA transcripts. The first round of RT-PCR for the TCR CDR3 was performed with the HTBI primer set and the Qiagen OneStep RT-PCR kit. TCRdb trimmed the raw reads at Q25, called clones with MiXCR and kept productive beta chains. CDR3 protein sequences are deduplicated, and each keeps its most common genes and DNA. This sample lists 600,000 to 750,000 distinct CDR3 sequences; approximately 15% were detected once. The ten most abundant clones make up roughly a sixth of the sample. Material: blood. These TCRs come from a man aged 45 to 65 with Graves' hyperthyroidism.

This clonotype was observed a handful of times. The chain combines TRBV7-3 with TRBJ2-1, with 7 bases aligning to TRBD2. Germline V gives CDR1 SGHTA, CDR2 FQGTGA. V was clipped by 3 bases and J by 8 bases; unmatched bases: 10. The CDR3 runs 15 residues. This CDR3 reads CASSFSGGRGDEQFF. CDR3 bases: TGTGCCAGCAGCTTCTCTGGCGGGAGAGGCGATGAGCAGTTCTTC.

This clonotype was counted only a few times. This chain uses TRBV7-2 with TRBJ2-1, with TRBD2 matching over 13 bases. J lost 10 bases, V lost 5 bases, and 8 bases had no gene match. This CDR3 is 15 amino acids long. From germline, CDR1 is SGHTA and CDR2 FQGNSA. Written as DNA, the CDR3 is TGTGCCAGCAGCCCAGGGACTAGCGGGGTTCGGGAGCAGTTCTTC. Encoded protein: CASSPGTSGVREQFF.

This clonotype was seen many times. V usage is TRBV18 and J usage is TRBJ2-7; D perhaps matches TRBD1 (5 bases). Germline V gene data show CDR1 as KGHSH and CDR2 as LQKENI. V gave up 6 bases and J gave up 4 bases, with 16 bases separating them. CDR3 length equals 14 residues. CDR3 DNA: TGTGCCAGCTCCTCGCAGGGTACGATTTACGAGCAGTACTTC. Encoded protein: CASSSQGTIYEQYF.

This clonotype showed up just a few times. The chain uses TRBV4-1 and TRBJ1-1; D might be TRBD1 (5 bases). This CDR3 comprises 16 residues. Germline CDR1 is MGHRA and CDR2 is YSYEKL. Deletions cut 4 bases from V and 2 bases from J, with 17 bases between. The CDR3: CASSPHLGLTNTEAFF. The DNA for the CDR3 is TGCGCCAGCAGCCCCCACTTGGGACTTACCAACACTGAAGCTTTCTTT.

As regards this clonotype: A much larger clonotype is one base distant, so this may be a read error. This chain links TRBV10-3 with TRBJ2-7, with D maybe TRBD1 (5 bases). The germline gives CDR1 ENHRY, CDR2 SYGVKD. Trimming took 5 bases from V and 4 from J, leaving 18 bases between them. The CDR3 sequence is 15 residues long. CDR3 loop: CAISFATVVSYEQYF. As DNA, the CDR3 is TGTGCCATCAGTTTTGCGACAGTCGTGTCGTACGAGCAGTACTTC.

This clonotype was counted at least ten times. This sequence joins TRBV27 and TRBJ2-5; 8 positions match TRBD1. Germline-derived CDR1 and CDR2 are MNHEY and SMNVEV (reference sequence). CDR3 length equals 17 residues. V was clipped by 5 bases and J by 2 bases; unmatched bases: 13. The CDR3 sequence is CASSPIGQGARQETQYF. Written as DNA, the CDR3 is TGTGCCAGCAGTCCCATTGGGCAGGGGGCGAGGCAAGAGACCCAGTACTTC.

This clonotype was picked up a small number of times. The chain is built from TRBV29-1 and TRBJ2-4; 10 nucleotides match TRBD2. Looked up from germline, CDR1 is SQVTM and CDR2 is ANQGSEA. This CDR3 has 15 residues. V trimming: 1 base; J trimming: 0 bases; junction bases outside the gene matches: 0. DNA for the CDR3: TGCAGCGTTGAAGGACTAGCGGGAGCCAAAAACATTCAGTACTTC. This gives the protein CSVEGLAGAKNIQYF.

The J gene is TRBJ2-1, the V gene TRBV19; TRBD1 is a possible D gene (6 bases). Trimming cost V 5 bases and J 8 bases, with 22 bases left between them. CDR1 LNHDA and CDR2 SQIVND come from the germline V gene (reference sequence). The CDR3 totals 16 residues. In DNA, the CDR3 is TGTGCCAGTAGTCCTAGGGACACTAATTTCATGGATGAGCAGTTCTTC. Its translation: CASSPRDTNFMDEQFF.

This clonotype was recorded many times. V usage is TRBV28 and J usage is TRBJ2-1; 12 bases fit TRBD2. The length of the CDR3 is 17 residues. V was clipped by 3 bases and J by 8 bases; unmatched bases: 11. CDR1 MDHEN and CDR2 SYDVKM come from the germline V gene. The CDR3 DNA follows: TGTGCCAGCAGTTTGCTAGCGGGAGGGCCGAACCCCCATGAGCAGTTCTTC. This encodes CASSLLAGGPNPHEQFF.

At least ten counts were recorded for this clonotype. The J gene is TRBJ2-1, the V gene TRBV20-1; 12 bases line up with TRBD2. V lost 3 bases and J lost 7; bases outside the gene matches: 7. The CDR3 has 15 residues. In germline, CDR1 is DFQATT, CDR2 SNEGSKA (reference sequence). CDR3 amino acids: CSARRLAGVTNEQFF. Here the CDR3 DNA reads TGCAGTGCTAGGAGACTAGCGGGAGTAACGAATGAGCAGTTCTTC.

The rearrangement joins TRBV5-1 to TRBJ2-2; TRBD2 is a possible D gene (5 bases). V was trimmed by 1 base and J by 2 bases, leaving 15 bases between them. This CDR3 region has 17 residues. Germline lookup yields CDR1 SGHRS and CDR2 YFSETQ. The CDR3 DNA sequence: TGCGCCAGCAGCTTGCTGGGAGATAGCCGAAACACCGGGGAGCTGTTTTTT. Amino acid sequence: CASSLLGDSRNTGELFF.

In the case of this clonotype: A much larger clone is a single base away; this may be a read error. The chain combines TRBV15 with TRBJ2-1, with D possibly TRBD2 on 5 matching bases. V lost 3 bases, J lost 8 bases, and 17 bases lay in between. The V gene's germline CDR1 is LNHNV and CDR2 YYDKDF (reference sequence). CDR3 length: 15 residues. CDR3 amino acids: CATSSGRLTFYEQFF. The CDR3, as DNA: TGTGCCACCAGCAGTGGTAGACTAACCTTCTATGAGCAGTTCTTC.

The table lists this clonotype with many counts. This sequence joins TRBV3-1 and TRBJ1-1; no definite D call. The CDR3 extends over 14 amino acids. The V and J ends lost 0 bases and 0 bases respectively, with 5 bases between them. Looked up from germline, CDR1 is LGHDT and CDR2 is YNNKEL (reference sequence). CDR3 DNA: TGTGCCAGCAGCCAAGATCAACTGAACACTGAAGCTTTCTTT. Protein product: CASSQDQLNTEAFF.

There are a few counts of this clonotype. The chain combines TRBV20-1 with TRBJ2-4; 8 bases line up with TRBD1. V was pared by 6 bases and J by 1 base, with 5 bases of the junction left unmatched. This CDR3 has 14 residues. Per the germline V gene, CDR1 is DFQATT and CDR2 is SNEGSKA (reference sequence). The CDR3 spells CSAPDRAAKNIQYF. The CDR3 nucleotides read TGCAGTGCCCCGGACAGGGCTGCCAAAAACATTCAGTACTTC.

This clonotype was counted at least ten times. V gene TRBV7-9 combines with J gene TRBJ2-1; 10 bases agree with TRBD2. CDR1 and CDR2 from the germline V gene are SEHNR and FQNEAQ (reference sequence). The CDR3 length is 18 residues. J gave up 5 bases and V 5 bases, and 15 bases lay outside the gene matches. As DNA, the CDR3 is TGTGCCAGCAGCGGGCGACTAGCGGGTCAGAGGGTCCACAATGAGCAGTTCTTC. This encodes CASSGRLAGQRVHNEQFF.

This clonotype was counted a few times. The gene calls are TRBV28 and TRBJ2-4; 7 bases map to TRBD2. J was trimmed by 0 bases and V by 5 bases; bases with no gene match: 7. The CDR3 is made up of 16 amino acids. Germline V gene lookup returns CDR1 MDHEN and CDR2 SYDVKM. The CDR3 DNA follows: TGTGCCAGCAGTCCCGCGGTAGCGGGAGCCAAAAACATTCAGTACTTC. Translation gives CASSPAVAGAKNIQYF.